Listed here is a single T cell receptor (beta chain). The antigen remains unidentified. Libraries were prepared by immunoSEQ multiplex PCR; TCRdb keeps only in-frame clonotypes and omits some of them. The table includes about 140,000 clones, about nine tenths detected once. The entry originates in a study of T cell responses to AZD1222 COVID-19 vaccine. General study results and limits: Clonal diversity was possibly underestimated, and the donors were mostly white British, with more females.

Trimming at V came to 6 bases and at J to 7 bases, leaving 4 bases not matched to a gene. In germline, CDR1 is MRHNA, CDR2 SNTAGT. There are 13 residues in the CDR3. The receptor comes from an adult in good health. J is TRBJ1-3 and V is TRBV6-4; 9 bases agree with TRBD1. Source: peripheral blood, taken on day 0 of AZD1222 vaccination. This CDR3 is CASRGQGSNTIYF. The CDR3 DNA reads as TGTGCCAGCAGAGGACAGGGGAGCAACACCATATATTTT.